These 26 T cell receptor beta chains originate from one sample sequenced in a study of blood T cell repertoires in COVID-19. Profiling relied on immunoSEQ multiplex PCR, and the TCRdb table lists in-frame clones only, not all of them. The sample lists 240,000 or so clones, roughly 80% occurring once. Sequencing was carried out using peripheral blood. The origin of the receptors is a woman of 80 years or more with acute or convalescent COVID-19.

This chain uses TRBV7-2 with TRBJ2-3; D not resolved. The CDR3 runs 13 residues. CDR1 SGHTA and CDR2 FQGNSA come from the germline V gene. Trimming pared 5 bases from V and 1 base from J, leaving 7 bases between. CDR3 protein: CASSNAGTDTQYF. In DNA form, the CDR3 reads TGTGCCAGCAGCAACGCAGGCACAGATACGCAGTATTTT.

This rearrangement joins TRBV5-4 to TRBJ1-2; D gene uncertain. Germline V CDR1 and CDR2: SGHNT, YYREEE (reference sequence). The CDR3 loop spans 14 amino acids. Trimming removed 0 bases at V and 4 bases at J, with 10 bases between. The DNA for the CDR3 is TGTGCCAGCAGCTTGGGCCCCCGCGGCTATGGCTACACCTTC. The encoded protein is CASSLGPRGYGYTF.

The chain employs TRBV5-1 and TRBJ2-1; TRBD2 is a possible D gene (6 bases). The germline gives CDR1 SGHRS, CDR2 YFSETQ. The germline V and J ends were trimmed by 4 bases and 10 bases, with 18 bases remaining between them. The CDR3 runs to 14 residues. The CDR3 coding sequence is TGCGCCAGCAGCCCCATGGGGATCGCGGGGGAGCAGTTCTTC. Its translation is CASSPMGIAGEQFF.

This clone was picked up a small number of times. The chain has TRBV6-6 and TRBJ1-5, with no clear D. This CDR3 has 16 residues. The V gene lost 2 bases and the J gene lost 2 bases, with 13 bases spanning the gap. Per germline, CDR1 MNHNY and CDR2 SVGAGI (reference sequence). The CDR3 DNA reads TGTGCCAGCAGTTACGGGGAGGGAATGGGCAATCAGCCCCAGCATTTT. Its protein is CASSYGEGMGNQPQHF.

The J gene is TRBJ1-2, the V gene TRBV5-5, with D possibly matching TRBD1 (6 bases). The V gene lost 0 bases and the J gene lost 2 bases, with 8 bases spanning the gap. This CDR3 is built from 14 residues. Looked up from germline, CDR1 is SGHKS and CDR2 is YYEKEE (reference sequence). In nucleotides, the CDR3 is TGTGCCAGCAGCTTGGTGGGGGCAAACTATGGCTACACCTTC. Amino acids: CASSLVGANYGYTF.

The V call is TRBV19, the J call TRBJ2-3; D possibly corresponds to TRBD2 (6 bases). This CDR3 spans 15 amino acids. Trimming left V 3 bases short and J 4 bases short, with 14 bases between. CDR1 is LNHDA and CDR2 is SQIVND in the germline V gene (reference sequence). The DNA for the CDR3 is TGTGCCAGTAGTATGGGCGGGGCTCGCCCAGATACGCAGTATTTT. Protein sequence: CASSMGGARPDTQYF.

This clone was seen only once. In DNA form, the CDR3 reads TGTGCCAGCAGCAGGACAGGGGCAAACTATGGCTACACCTTC. Protein sequence: CASSRTGANYGYTF. The chain uses TRBV6-5 and TRBJ1-2; TRBD1 matches at 9 bases. Germline V gene lookup returns CDR1 MNHEY and CDR2 SVGAGI. The CDR3 extends over 14 amino acids. Germline trimming cut 6 bases from V and 2 bases from J; bases unmatched to any gene: 4.

V and J are TRBV6-2 or TRBV6-3 and TRBJ1-2; D is unresolved. Trimming left V 2 bases short and J 4 bases short, with 8 bases between. This CDR3 comprises 13 residues. From germline, CDR1 is MNHEY and CDR2 SVGEGT. The CDR3 reads CASSYLGTYGYTF. The DNA for the CDR3 is TGTGCCAGCAGTTACCTAGGAACCTATGGCTACACCTTC.

This chain joins TRBV30 and TRBJ1-4; no reliable D call. The germline V gene encodes CDR1 GTSNPN and CDR2 SVGIG (reference sequence). The CDR3 has 14 residues. V lost 0 bases, J lost 7 bases, and 12 bases lay in between. The CDR3 protein is CAWSVRGGSEKLFF. The CDR3 nucleotides read TGTGCCTGGAGTGTACGGGGTGGGAGTGAAAAACTGTTTTTT.

For the CDR3, the DNA is TGTGCCAGCAGCTCGCTAGCGGGGGGGCCGTTCCCCACAGATACGCAGTATTTT. It specifies CASSSLAGGPFPTDTQYF. The chain combines TRBV7-2 with TRBJ2-3, with TRBD2 identical over 12 bases. Trimming removed 4 bases from V and 2 bases from J; junction bases left unmatched: 10. The CDR3 has 18 residues. CDR1 and CDR2 (germline): SGHTA, FQGNSA.

This clone was picked up one time. This rearrangement joins TRBV5-1 to TRBJ2-1, with TRBD2 matching over 14 bases. The V and J ends lost 2 bases and 4 bases, in that order; junction bases with no gene match: 2. Germline V CDR1 and CDR2: SGHRS, YFSETQ. The CDR3 length is 16 residues. The CDR3 DNA reads as TGCGCCAGCAGCTTCGGGACTAGCGGGAGATACAATGAGCAGTTCTTC. As protein: CASSFGTSGRYNEQFF.

J is TRBJ1-2 and V is TRBV28, with a possible D match to TRBD1 (5 bases). Germline lookup yields CDR1 MDHEN and CDR2 SYDVKM. Trimming left V 6 bases short and J 4 bases short, with 12 bases between. The length of the CDR3 is 13 residues. The CDR3 loop is CASSFRVSYGYTF. The CDR3 DNA sequence: TGTGCCAGCAGCTTCAGGGTAAGCTATGGCTACACCTTC.

This chain joins TRBV2 and TRBJ1-1; 9 bases align to TRBD1. CDR1 and CDR2 from the germline V gene are SNHLY and FYNNEI. The CDR3 spans 17 residues. V lost 5 bases to trimming and J lost 3 bases; unmatched junction nucleotides: 13. CDR3: CASSSGQGGVVDTEAFF. CDR3 DNA sequence: TGTGCCAGCAGTTCGGGACAGGGTGGGGTTGTGGACACTGAAGCTTTCTTT.

The V gene is TRBV12-1, the J gene TRBJ2-4; the DNA was not compared with TRBD2, the D call given in the table. TRBV12-1 is noted as a pseudogene. CDR3 length: 13 amino acids. This CDR3 is CASSFSVGGIQYF. In nucleotides, the CDR3 is TGTGCCAGCAGCTTTTCCGTCGGTGGCATTCAGTACTTC.

V is TRBV5-6 and J is TRBJ1-4; tentatively, D is TRBD1 (6 bases). This CDR3 comprises 15 residues. Trimming removed 0 bases from V and 7 bases from J, with 13 bases in between. Germline values: CDR1 SGHDT, CDR2 YYEEEE. CDR3 nucleotide sequence: TGTGCCAGCAGCTTGGCCGGGGGGCTCGGTGAAAAACTGTTTTTT. As protein: CASSLAGGLGEKLFF.

The chain links TRBV2 to TRBJ2-1; 11 bases map to TRBD2. CDR1 and CDR2 (germline): SNHLY, FYNNEI. The CDR3 extends over 15 amino acids. The V and J ends lost 7 bases and 7 bases, in that order; junction bases with no gene match: 9. CDR3 sequence reads: CASTITSGGSNEQFF. CDR3 DNA sequence: TGTGCCAGCACCATCACTAGCGGGGGATCGAATGAGCAGTTCTTC.

The chain employs TRBV18 and TRBJ2-1; a possible D gene is TRBD1 (5 bases). CDR1 KGHSH and CDR2 LQKENI come from the germline V gene. This CDR3 is built from 15 residues. V was shortened by 0 bases and J by 3 bases, with 9 bases between the two germline ends. The CDR3 protein is CASSPPSQGYNEQFF. The CDR3 DNA reads TGTGCCAGCTCACCACCGTCCCAGGGCTACAATGAGCAGTTCTTC.

In its sample, this clone was seen a few times. The chain uses TRBV10-3 and TRBJ2-1; 10 bases are a match to TRBD1. There are 16 residues in the CDR3. V trimming: 4 bases; J trimming: 5 bases; junction bases outside the gene matches: 8. The germline CDR1 and CDR2 sequences are ENHRY and SYGVKD. The CDR3 loop is CAISGPTGGGDNEQFF. The CDR3 DNA sequence: TGTGCCATCAGTGGACCGACAGGGGGCGGGGACAATGAGCAGTTCTTC.

The chain combines TRBV7-8 with TRBJ2-2, with TRBD2 matching 10 bases. The junction had 8 bases not matched to a gene; V was cut back by 5 bases and J by 5 bases. The germline CDR1 and CDR2 sequences are SGHVS and FQNEAQ. There are 16 residues in the CDR3. As DNA, the CDR3 is TGTGCCAGCAGCATCTCGGGACTAGCGTCGACCGGGGAGCTGTTTTTT. Residues: CASSISGLASTGELFF.

The rearrangement uses TRBV11-2 and TRBJ2-3; TRBD2 aligns across 9 bases. The CDR3 length is 17 residues. The germline gives CDR1 SGHAT, CDR2 FQNNGV. J lost 4 bases, V lost 9 bases, and 17 bases had no gene match. CDR3 loop: CARGLAGTSFLADTQYF. Here the CDR3 DNA reads TGTGCCAGGGGTCTAGCGGGGACCTCCTTCTTGGCAGATACGCAGTATTTT. Full variable domain (remainder filled in from reference TRBV11-2 and TRBJ2-3): EAGVAQSPRYKIIEKRQSVAFWCNPISGHATLYWYQQILGQGPKLLIQFQNNGVVDDSQLPKDRFSAERLKGVDSTLKIQPAKLEDSAVYLCARGLAGTSFLADTQYFGPGTRLTVL.

The chain carries TRBV10-3 and TRBJ1-2, with D tentatively TRBD1 (6 bases). CDR1 and CDR2 from the germline V gene are ENHRY and SYGVKD. The V end lost 3 bases, the J end lost 8 bases, and 13 bases lay between the germline ends. The CDR3 covers 13 residues. CDR3 DNA: TGTGCCATCAGTGACTCAGGGGCTGGGGGCTACACCTTC. Translated: CAISDSGAGGYTF.

Only a few counts were recorded for this clone. The chain recombines TRBV18 with TRBJ1-6; unclear D gene. The CDR3 has 12 residues. Per the germline V gene, CDR1 is KGHSH and CDR2 is LQKENI. V dropped 2 bases and J dropped 9 bases, with 5 bases sitting between them. This CDR3 reads CASSPGGSPLHF. Here the CDR3 DNA reads TGTGCCAGCTCACCAGGAGGTTCACCCCTCCACTTT.

The chain links TRBV19 to TRBJ2-7; 9 bases line up with TRBD1. The germline V gene has CDR1 LNHDA and CDR2 SQIVND (reference sequence). Trimming at V came to 8 bases and at J to 1 base, leaving 9 bases not matched to a gene. The CDR3 runs 15 residues. CDR3 sequence: CASPPGTGLSYEQYF. As DNA, the CDR3 is TGTGCCAGTCCCCCCGGGACAGGGCTTTCCTACGAGCAGTACTTC.

This clone was recorded a few times. The rearrangement uses TRBV28 and TRBJ1-1; D unresolved. Germline V gene lookup returns CDR1 MDHEN and CDR2 SYDVKM. V was shortened by 4 bases and J by 7 bases, with 7 bases between the two germline ends. This CDR3 is 11 amino acids long. The CDR3 here is CASSSVYEAFF. Written as DNA, the CDR3 is TGTGCCAGCAGTTCCGTATATGAAGCTTTCTTT.

This sequence joins TRBV7-9 and TRBJ2-1; the D is unclear. The CDR3 is made up of 15 amino acids. The germline V and J ends were trimmed by 3 bases and 2 bases, with 11 bases remaining between them. Germline loops: CDR1 SEHNR, CDR2 FQNEAQ (reference sequence). CDR3 DNA sequence: TGTGCCAGCAGCTTTAATTGGCAGGCCTACAATGAGCAGTTCTTC. Its translation is CASSFNWQAYNEQFF. Full variable domain (rest looked up from reference TRBV7-9 and TRBJ2-1): DTGVSQNPRHKITKRGQNVTFRCDPISEHNRLYWYRQTLGQGPEFLTYFQNEAQLEKSRLLSDRFSAERPKGSFSTLEIQRTEQGDSAMYLCASSFNWQAYNEQFFGPGTRLTVL.

Only one count was recorded for this clone. The CDR3 sequence: CGTATNEKLFF. CDR3 nucleotide sequence: TGTGGCACAGCAACTAATGAAAAACTGTTTTTT. This chain uses TRBV30 with TRBJ1-4; D unclear. Germline V gives CDR1 GTSNPN, CDR2 SVGIG (reference sequence). The CDR3 covers 11 residues.